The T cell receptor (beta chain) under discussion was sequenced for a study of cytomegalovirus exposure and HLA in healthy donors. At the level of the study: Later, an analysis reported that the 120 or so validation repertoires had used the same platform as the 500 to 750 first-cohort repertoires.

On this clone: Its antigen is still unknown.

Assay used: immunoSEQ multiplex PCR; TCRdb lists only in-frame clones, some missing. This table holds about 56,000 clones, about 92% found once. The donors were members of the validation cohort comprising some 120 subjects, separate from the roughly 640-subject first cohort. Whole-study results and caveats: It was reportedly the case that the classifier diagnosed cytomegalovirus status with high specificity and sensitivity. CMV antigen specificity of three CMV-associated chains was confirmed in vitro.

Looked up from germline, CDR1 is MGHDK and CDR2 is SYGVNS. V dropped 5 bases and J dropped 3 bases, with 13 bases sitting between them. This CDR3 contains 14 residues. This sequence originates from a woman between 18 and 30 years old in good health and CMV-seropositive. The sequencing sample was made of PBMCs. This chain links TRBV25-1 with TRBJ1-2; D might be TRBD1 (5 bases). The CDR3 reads CASSKGLGDYGYTF. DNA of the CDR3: TGTGCCAGCAGTAAAGGCTTAGGGGACTATGGCTACACCTTC.